This TCR beta chain derives from a study of T cell responses to AZD1222 COVID-19 vaccine. Notes on this clone: The antigen is unknown.

Profiling relied on immunoSEQ multiplex PCR, and the TCRdb table lists in-frame clones only, not all of them. The sample holds around 100,000 clones, about 92% seen once. General observations from the study: Nearly half of unique spike-specific TCRs reportedly avoided B.1.351 and B.1.1.7 mutated regions.

This CDR3 has 14 amino acids. Germline V gene sequence: CDR1 MNHEY, CDR2 SMNVEV (reference sequence). Trimming cost V 3 bases and J 5 bases, with 13 bases left between them. The receptor was derived from an adult in good health. This specimen was peripheral blood, taken on day 0 of AZD1222 vaccination. V usage is TRBV27 and J usage is TRBJ2-5; tentatively, D is TRBD1 (7 bases). In DNA, the CDR3 is TGTGCCAGCAGTTTCAGGAGGGGGCGGGAGACCCAGTACTTC. Protein sequence: CASSFRRGRETQYF.